The present T cell receptor beta chain was sequenced within a study of CD8 T cells in Susac syndrome (dated by TCRdb to the late 2010s). Notes on the research overall: The study used repertoire sequencing to test whether antigen drove CD8+ T cell activation and differentiation in Susac syndrome. Overall study outcomes, separate from this receptor: The number of individuals in the TCR sequencing and HLA analysis was acknowledged as relatively small.

High-throughput TCR beta sequencing profiled peripheral blood CD8+ and CD4+ T cells from healthy donors, Susac syndrome patients and multiple sclerosis patients. The multiple sclerosis controls were treatment-naive patients whose relapsing-remitting disease, either stable or active, fulfilled the revised McDonald criteria. Bulk CD8+ and CD4+ T cells were purified magnetically by negative isolation, whereas CD8+ TEMRA cells were enriched by FACS. Blood was drawn into EDTA tubes, processed within 24 hours, and PBMCs were isolated by density gradient centrifugation. PBMCs intended for TCR sequencing were frozen in liquid nitrogen and were later thawed in a 37 degrees C water bath. The sorted or isolated CD4+, CD8+ and CD8+ TEMRA cells reached a purity of at least 90%. RNA was extracted using the RNeasy kit, and roughly 0.5 to 1 microgram was reverse transcribed with random hexamers. The immunoSEQ multiplex PCR assay, covering 54 Vbeta and 13 Jbeta segments, was used to amplify TCR beta CDR3 regions. PCR amplification bias was corrected using a synthetic template baseline for primer optimization and computational correction. The authors' pipeline ran thus. Reads were annotated to V, D and J genes according to IMGT and were analyzed with immunoSEQ Analyzer, with only productive sequences retained. Clonality was computed as one minus Shannon entropy normalized by log2 of the number of productive unique sequences. For each patient and control, public and private clones were evaluated among the 100 most prevalent clones. A clone was defined as Susac-specific if it was absent from the healthy and MS cohorts, from roughly 980 published viral clones and from other ImmuneACCESS disease sequences. Starting from the raw public reads, TCRdb applied fastp trimming at Q25, assembled clones with MiXCR and retained in-frame beta chains. Rows are unified per CDR3 protein, each entry keeping the most common DNA and genes. It is TCRdb's table, rather than the study itself, that gives the V and J calls and clone size. This sample gives 200,000 or so distinct CDR3 sequences in total; over 90% of them show up just once. The ten largest clones take up just under 0.095% of the sample.

V loses 11 bases, J loses 5 bases, and the germline ends lie 15 bases apart. The germline V gene encodes CDR1 MNHEY and CDR2 SVGEGT. The CDR3 runs 13 residues from the cysteine to the phenylalanine. The sequence is cut down to CDR3 DNA, 39 bases in frame from base 1. With regard to this clonotype: What this receptor recognizes is not known. No base quality values were provided; no much bigger clone lies one nucleotide off.

Sequenced material: CD4+ T cells from PBMCs. The receptor chain draws on TRBV6-2 or TRBV6-3 and TRBJ1-4; TRBD1 is a weak D gene call, 5 bases matching. This TCR derives from a human donor with multiple sclerosis. The CDR3 amino acid sequence is: CAATGAGNEKLFF. In nucleotide form, the sequence is TGTGCCGCAACCGGGGCCGGAAATGAAAAACTGTTTTTT.